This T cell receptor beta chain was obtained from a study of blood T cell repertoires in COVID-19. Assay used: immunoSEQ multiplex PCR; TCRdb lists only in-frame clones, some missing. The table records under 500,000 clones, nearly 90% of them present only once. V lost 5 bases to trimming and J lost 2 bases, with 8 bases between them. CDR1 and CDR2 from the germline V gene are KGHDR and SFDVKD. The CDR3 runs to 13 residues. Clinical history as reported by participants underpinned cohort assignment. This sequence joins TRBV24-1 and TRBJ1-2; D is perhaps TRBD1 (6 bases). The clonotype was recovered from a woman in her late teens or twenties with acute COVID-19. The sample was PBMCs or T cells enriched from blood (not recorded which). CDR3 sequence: CATSVGTNYGYTF. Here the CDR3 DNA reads TGTGCCACCAGTGTCGGGACAAACTATGGCTACACCTTC.